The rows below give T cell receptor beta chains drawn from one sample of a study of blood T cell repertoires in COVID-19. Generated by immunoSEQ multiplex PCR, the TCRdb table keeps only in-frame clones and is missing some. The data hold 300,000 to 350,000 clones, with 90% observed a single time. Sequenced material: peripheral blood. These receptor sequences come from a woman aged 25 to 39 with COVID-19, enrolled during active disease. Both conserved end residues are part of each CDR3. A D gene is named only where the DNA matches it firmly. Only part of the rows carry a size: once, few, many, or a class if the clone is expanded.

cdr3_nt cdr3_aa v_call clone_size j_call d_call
TGTGCCAGCAGTTCTAGCGGGAATACCTACAATGAGCAGTTCTTC CASSSSGNTYNEQFF TRBV5-5 . TRBJ2-1 TRBD2
TGCGCCAGCAGCTTACAGGGGACGTACACCGGGGAGCTGTTTTTT CASSLQGTYTGELFF TRBV5-1 . TRBJ2-2 TRBD1
TGTGCCAGCAGCCAAGATCTGGGGGACACAGTATTAAATGAGCAGTTCTTC CASSQDLGDTVLNEQFF TRBV3-1/TRBV3-2 . TRBJ2-1 .
TGTGCCAGCAGTTACCCCTTCGAGGACAGGGGGAAAAAGACCCAGTACTTC CASSYPFEDRGKKTQYF TRBV6-2/TRBV6-3 . TRBJ2-5 TRBD1
TGTGCCAGCTCACCACTACAGGGCGAATCACCCCTCCACTTT CASSPLQGESPLHF TRBV18 . TRBJ1-6 .
TGTGCCAGCAGCTACCGGGACAGGGACGAGCAGTACTTC CASSYRDRDEQYF TRBV7-8 few TRBJ2-7 TRBD1
TGTGCCAGCACACGGAGAAACTATGGCTACACCTTC CASTRRNYGYTF TRBV6-5 . TRBJ1-2 .
TGTGCCAGTAGCAGGGGGCTGGGTGAGACCCAGTACTTC CASSRGLGETQYF TRBV19 . TRBJ2-5 TRBD1
TGTGCCAGCAGCCCTCGTGGGCCCTCCGAGCAGTACTTC CASSPRGPSEQYF TRBV12-3/TRBV12-4 . TRBJ2-7 .
TGCGCCAGCAGCCAAGTTCCCGCAGGGAATCAGCCCCAGCATTTT CASSQVPAGNQPQHF TRBV4-1 . TRBJ1-5 .
TGTGCCTGGAGTCCCAGATGGCGGGAGGGCCTTAATGAGCAGTTCTTC CAWSPRWREGLNEQFF TRBV30 . TRBJ2-1 TRBD2
TGTGCCAGCAAACCAGGGGTCTCCTACGAGCAGTACTTC CASKPGVSYEQYF TRBV6-5 . TRBJ2-7 .
TGTGCCAGCAGCCAAGGACTAGCGGCCGAGCAGTACTTC CASSQGLAAEQYF TRBV9 . TRBJ2-7 TRBD2
TGCAGCGTAAGTGTAGTCGGAGGGACTAGCGGGACGAACACAGATACGCAGTATTTT CSVSVVGGTSGTNTDTQYF TRBV29-1 once TRBJ2-3 TRBD2
TGTGCCACACGAAGGGACAGTCGATACGAGCAGTACTTC CATRRDSRYEQYF TRBV10-3 . TRBJ2-7 TRBD1
TGTGCCAGCTCACCATTCATGGACAGCGACGAGCAGTACTTC CASSPFMDSDEQYF TRBV18 . TRBJ2-7 .
TGCGCCAGCAGCCGGGACACGGGTGGTGAAAAACTGTTTTTT CASSRDTGGEKLFF TRBV5-1 . TRBJ1-4 .
TGTGCCAGTAGTCGAGACAGGGGTGAGACCCAGTACTTC CASSRDRGETQYF TRBV19 . TRBJ2-5 TRBD1
TGTGCCACCAGCAGAGATTCGGGTCTCTCCTACAATGAGCAGTTCTTC CATSRDSGLSYNEQFF TRBV15 . TRBJ2-1 .
TGTGCCAGCAGCTTGCAGGGACAGGGTTCTGCCACTGAAGCTTTCTTT CASSLQGQGSATEAFF TRBV5-5 . TRBJ1-1 TRBD1
TGTGCCAGCAGTTATCCCACCTACGAGCAGTACTTC CASSYPTYEQYF TRBV6-2/TRBV6-3 few TRBJ2-7 .
TGTGCCAGCAGTACAGGCTACGAGCAGTACTTC CASSTGYEQYF TRBV6-2/TRBV6-3 . TRBJ2-7 .
TGTGCCAGCAGTTTTCAGGGGGGATTGTGGTACTTC CASSFQGGLWYF TRBV12-3/TRBV12-4 . TRBJ2-7 .
TGTGCCAGCAGTGACAAGGCGGGAGGGCCGAATACGCAGTATTTT CASSDKAGGPNTQYF TRBV6-4 few TRBJ2-3 TRBD2